This section outlines one T cell receptor (beta chain) sequence together with its context. Its target is not known. Positive CCR7 selection of CD45RO-negative cells yielded the naive CD8 cells, and terminally differentiated effector memory CD45RA+ cells were excluded. Caucasian adults residing in Nashville, Tennessee made up all the donors. V lost 5 bases to trimming and J lost 0 bases, with 20 bases between them. This CDR3 region has 19 residues. Germline V CDR1 and CDR2: MNHEY, SMNVEV (reference sequence). Genomic DNA per cell subset filled all wells of several immunoSEQ plates. The method was immunoSEQ multiplex PCR; TCRdb's version includes in-frame clones alone and lacks a portion of them. The data show around 650,000 clones, with roughly 96% seen just once and roughly 0.12% held by the top ten. The data stem from a study of shared clonotypes between healthy human individuals. Regarding the study as a whole: Blood was the sole source, and tissue repertoires probably differ. Generation probabilities of non-shared clonotypes were lower (relative to those shared by all four donors).

The genes are TRBV27 and TRBJ2-6; D is tentatively TRBD1 or TRBD2 (5 bases each). The sample consisted of naive CD8+ T cells sorted from blood. The TCR originated in a woman in her thirties in good health. The CDR3 region has the DNA TGTGCCAGCAGTCCGGAACCGGGACCGTCGATCTCTGGGGCCAACGTCCTGACTTTC. Translating gives CASSPEPGPSISGANVLTF. The full variable domain, rest sourced from reference TRBV27 and TRBJ2-6, is EAQVTQNPRYLITVTGKKLTVTCSQNMNHEYMSWYRQDPGLGLRQIYYSMNVEVTDKGDVPEGYKVSRKEKRNFPLILESPSPNQTSLYFCASSPEPGPSISGANVLTFGAGSRLTVL.